This T cell receptor (beta chain) was found in a study of cytomegalovirus exposure and HLA in healthy donors. Turning to the study itself: Tens of millions of unique TCRs from HLA-typed donors made up an early data release. Whole-study results and caveats: Among the CMV-associated chains, a few were confirmed in vitro as specific for CMV antigens. Per published accounts, TCR beta sequences correctly predicted the HLA-A and HLA-B alleles of most subjects.

Per germline, CDR1 SGHVS and CDR2 FNYEAQ. This CDR3 is built from 15 residues. V gave up 6 bases and J gave up 5 bases; unmatched junction bases: 13. Comments on this clone: The antigen is undetermined.

PCR involved 60 Vbeta and 13 Jbeta primers. Libraries were prepared by immunoSEQ multiplex PCR; TCRdb keeps only in-frame clonotypes and omits some of them. The sample includes 45,000 to 55,000 clones. The clonotype comes from a woman aged 45-65 years in good health and CMV-seropositive. Sequencing input: PBMCs. J is TRBJ2-7 and V is TRBV7-6; 7 bases line up with TRBD1. CDR3 in amino acids: CASSPGTDLRHEQYF. Here the CDR3 DNA reads TGTGCCAGCAGTCCAGGGACAGATCTCCGCCACGAGCAGTACTTC.